Following are 6 T cell receptor beta chains from one sample sequenced in a study of CD8 T cells in ankylosing spondylitis. TCRdb re-analysed the 5' RACE reads in MiXCR, keeping a single row per CDR3 protein. The table has about 330,000 distinct CDR3 sequences, around 8% seen once. These receptors have no identified antigens. Broader study findings: Ankylosing spondylitis blood appeared to carry a characteristic TCR beta motif of 7 or 8 highly homologous variants.

Sequencing used blood, either unsorted or a sorted T cell fraction (not recorded which). The source is a male donor with ankylosing spondylitis.

This chain links TRBV24-1 with TRBJ2-3; D may be TRBD2 (6 bases). CDR3 size: 16 residues. V was trimmed by 1 base and J by 0 bases, leaving 10 bases between them. Germline-derived CDR1 and CDR2 are KGHDR and SFDVKD. The CDR3, as DNA: TGTGCCACCAGTGATTTATCGAGCGGGAGCACAGATACGCAGTATTTT. It translates to CATSDLSSGSTDTQYF.

The chain couples TRBV2 to TRBJ1-2; no clear D. CDR1 and CDR2 from the germline V gene are SNHLY and FYNNEI. The V end was cut by 6 bases, the J end by 4 bases, with 6 bases between. The length of the CDR3 is 11 residues. The CDR3 bases are TGTGCCAGCAGGACGGTCTATGGCTACACCTTC. Translating it yields CASRTVYGYTF.

The chain has TRBV7-2 and TRBJ2-7; TRBD2 matches at 7 bases. The CDR3 is 16 amino acids. Germline lookup yields CDR1 SGHTA and CDR2 FQGNSA. The junction had 7 bases not matched to a gene; V was cut back by 2 bases and J by 0 bases. CDR3 nucleotides: TGTGCCAGCAGCTTAAATCCAGCGGGGCTCTCCTACGAGCAGTACTTC. It encodes CASSLNPAGLSYEQYF.

The chain is built from TRBV20-1 and TRBJ1-2; D might be TRBD1 (5 bases). Deletions cut 4 bases from V and 5 bases from J, with 11 bases between. CDR3 length: 12 residues. CDR1 is DFQATT and CDR2 is SNEGSKA in the germline V gene (reference sequence). The CDR3 DNA reads TGCAGTGCTATGGGCTGGGGGTATGGCTACACCTTC. Its protein is CSAMGWGYGYTF.

This clonotype was detected only a few times. The V call is TRBV28, the J call TRBJ1-5, with 7 nucleotides matching TRBD1. CDR3 length: 17 amino acids. The junction had 16 bases not matched to a gene; V was cut back by 5 bases and J by 6 bases. In germline, CDR1 is MDHEN, CDR2 SYDVKM. CDR3 sequence reads: CASSHLPGQRNFQPQHF. In DNA form, the CDR3 reads TGTGCCAGCAGTCACCTACCGGGACAGAGAAACTTTCAGCCCCAGCATTTT.

The gene calls are TRBV6-2 or TRBV6-3 and TRBJ2-1; D gene unclear. The CDR3 sequence is 12 residues long. Per the germline V gene, CDR1 is MNHEY and CDR2 is SVGEGT. Trimming took 5 bases from V and 5 from J, leaving 7 bases between them. The CDR3 coding sequence is TGTGCCAGCAGTAACAGAGACAATGAGCAGTTCTTC. It yields the protein CASSNRDNEQFF.